These 7 T cell receptor beta chains were sequenced from one sample in a study of T cells in Graves' hyperthyroidism and ophthalmopathy. What was amplified from RNA transcripts were TCR beta CDR3 regions. An initial round of RT-PCR targeting the TCR CDR3 relied on the HTBI primer set. TCRdb itself ran the multiplex PCR reads through MiXCR, one entry per CDR3 protein. The sample shows about 250,000 distinct CDR3 sequences, more than 20% of them seen only once. Sequencing was performed on blood. The receptors were gathered from a woman in her thirties or forties with Graves' ophthalmopathy.

V usage is TRBV12-3 or TRBV12-4 and J usage is TRBJ1-3; TRBD1 agrees at 7 bases. CDR3 length: 14 amino acids. J gave up 4 bases and V 6 bases, and 6 bases lay outside the gene matches. CDR3 bases: TGTGCCAGCAGCACACCGGGACAGGGAAACACCATATATTTT. Its protein is CASSTPGQGNTIYF.

The rearrangement links TRBV4-1 to TRBJ2-7; TRBD2 matches at 11 bases. J was trimmed by 3 bases and V by 4 bases; bases with no gene match: 8. CDR3 length equals 16 residues. Germline V gene data show CDR1 as MGHRA and CDR2 as YSYEKL. The CDR3 sequence: CASSLTLAGGNYEQYF. The CDR3 bases are TGCGCCAGCAGCCTCACGCTAGCGGGGGGTAACTACGAGCAGTACTTC.

This clonotype showed up many times. CDR3 amino acids: CASSQAGTSSYEQYF. CDR3 coding DNA: TGCGCCAGCAGCCAAGCCGGGACTAGCTCCTACGAGCAGTACTTC. The rearrangement joins TRBV4-1 to TRBJ2-7; the match to TRBD2 covers 8 bases. CDR1 and CDR2 (germline): MGHRA, YSYEKL. The V and J ends lost 1 base and 0 bases, in that order; junction bases with no gene match: 2. This CDR3 is built from 15 residues.

The chain joins TRBV4-1 to TRBJ2-1, with D possibly being TRBD1 (8 bases). In germline, CDR1 is MGHRA, CDR2 YSYEKL. The germline V and J ends were trimmed by 5 bases and 9 bases, with 23 bases remaining between them. The CDR3 is 16 amino acids. This CDR3 is CASSRQGRAGDGEQFF. CDR3 nucleotide sequence: TGCGCCAGCAGCAGACAGGGGAGGGCGGGAGATGGTGAGCAGTTCTTC.

The V and J genes are TRBV12-3 or TRBV12-4 and TRBJ1-2; D unresolved. The CDR3 length is 14 residues. Trimming took off 7 bases at V and 2 bases at J, with 14 bases between the two ends. The CDR3, as DNA: TGTGCCAGCACCCAAAGCCGGGGAAACTATGGCTACACCTTC. This codes for CASTQSRGNYGYTF.

The V gene is TRBV24-1, the J gene TRBJ1-2; D may be TRBD1 (5 bases). Germline V gene sequence: CDR1 KGHDR, CDR2 SFDVKD. Between the trimmed V and J ends, which lost 4 bases and 6 bases, there was a span of 8 bases. The length of the CDR3 is 12 residues. The CDR3 sequence: CATSETGHGYTF. The CDR3 region has the DNA TGTGCCACCAGTGAGACGGGACATGGCTACACCTTC.

This clonotype appeared many times. The V gene is TRBV28, the J gene TRBJ2-7, with TRBD2 matching 7 bases. The trim removed 4 bases at V and 0 bases at J, leaving 6 bases unmatched. There are 15 residues in the CDR3. Germline CDR1 and CDR2: MDHEN and SYDVKM. The CDR3 reads CASSSHGGYSYEQYF. In DNA form, the CDR3 reads TGTGCCAGCAGTTCCCACGGGGGGTACTCCTACGAGCAGTACTTC. The whole variable domain, remainder taken from reference TRBV28 and TRBJ2-7, is DVKVTQSSRYLVKRTGEKVFLECVQDMDHENMFWYRQDPGLGLRLIYFSYDVKMKEKGDIPEGYSVSREKKERFSLILESASTNQTSMYLCASSSHGGYSYEQYFGPGTRLTVT.